These T cell receptor beta chains were read from a single sample in a study of cytomegalovirus exposure and HLA in healthy donors. Sequencing used immunoSEQ multiplex PCR; TCRdb keeps in-frame clones, though not all of them. The sample includes around 150,000 clones, over 75% of them seen just once. The sequenced sample consisted of PBMCs. These receptors all come from a woman aged 40 to 50 in good health and CMV-seronegative. Each CDR3 is given with its conserved first and last residue. A D gene is named only where the DNA matches it firmly. Some rows mark clone size as missing; the rest say once, few, many or name a class of expanded clone.

V	D	size	J	DNA	CDR3
TRBV19	TRBD2	once	TRBJ2-3	TGTGCCAGTACCGGACTAGCGGGCGCGAGGGATACGCAGTATTTT	CASTGLAGARDTQYF
TRBV5-3	TRBD2	.	TRBJ2-7	TGTGCCAGAAGCGTACGACTAGCGGGGGACTCCTACGAGCAGTACTTC	CARSVRLAGDSYEQYF
TRBV7-9	.	.	TRBJ2-2	TGTGCCAGCAGCTTAGTCGCCGTACTTTCGAACACCGGGGAGCTGTTTTTT	CASSLVAVLSNTGELFF
TRBV10-3	TRBD1	.	TRBJ1-4	TGTGCCATCAGGTCGGGACAGTTTAATGAAAAACTGTTTTTT	CAIRSGQFNEKLFF
TRBV11-2	.	few	TRBJ1-1	TGTGCCAGCAGCTTGTTAGGGGATGGAGCTTTCTTT	CASSLLGDGAFF
TRBV7-9	TRBD2	.	TRBJ2-1	TGTGCCAGCAGCCTCCGGGGGGGTACCTACAATGAGCAGTTCTTC	CASSLRGGTYNEQFF
TRBV27	.	.	TRBJ2-7	TGTGCCAGCAGTTTAGTGGCAGGGGTCTCCACCTACGAGCAGTACTTC	CASSLVAGVSTYEQYF
TRBV25-1	TRBD2	.	TRBJ2-5	TGTGCCAGCAGTGACTGGTCTAGCGGGCACCAAGAGACCCAGTACTTC	CASSDWSSGHQETQYF
TRBV5-5	.	.	TRBJ2-2	TGTGCCAGCAGCTCTTACACCGGGGAGCTGTTTTTT	CASSSYTGELFF
TRBV5-1	TRBD1	.	TRBJ2-2	TGCGCCAGCAGCACGGGACAGGGGATAGGCGGGGAGCTGTTTTTT	CASSTGQGIGGELFF
TRBV30	TRBD2	.	TRBJ2-7	TGTGCCTGGGGGTCTTGGGCTAGCGGGTACGAGCAGTACTTC	CAWGSWASGYEQYF
TRBV11-3	.	.	TRBJ2-5	TGTGCCAGCAGCTTAGATCCCGGGTACCAAGAGACCCAGTACTTC	CASSLDPGYQETQYF
TRBV7-8	TRBD2	.	TRBJ2-5	TGTGCCAGCAGCTTTTTGACGGGGGGAGGCTGGGAGACCCAGTACTTC	CASSFLTGGGWETQYF
TRBV30	.	.	TRBJ1-5	TGTGCCTGGAGTGCACAGGGCTCTGGAGCGGTATCCCAGCATTTT	CAWSAQGSGAVSQHF
TRBV13	TRBD2	.	TRBJ2-7	TGTGCCAGCAGTCCACGGGCTAGCGGGCCCTACGAGCAGTACTTC	CASSPRASGPYEQYF
TRBV5-1	TRBD2	.	TRBJ2-5	TGCGCCAGCAGCTTGGGAGCCACTAGCGTAGAGACCCAGTACTTC	CASSLGATSVETQYF
TRBV4-2	TRBD2	.	TRBJ2-7	TGTGCCAGCAGCCAAGAGCTAGCGGCCTACGAGCAGTACTTC	CASSQELAAYEQYF
TRBV18	.	.	TRBJ1-3	TGTGCCAGCTCACCACCCGCCGGGGCTGGAAACACCATATATTTT	CASSPPAGAGNTIYF
TRBV28	.	.	TRBJ2-3	TGTGCCAGCAGCCTCAGTTATCCTAGCACAGATACGCAGTATTTT	CASSLSYPSTDTQYF
TRBV18	.	.	TRBJ1-4	TGTGCCAGCTCGCGATCAGGGGTAACTAATGAAAAACTGTTTTTT	CASSRSGVTNEKLFF
TRBV5-4	.	.	TRBJ2-3	TGTGCCAGCAGCTCCCGAGCCAGCACAGATACGCAGTATTTT	CASSSRASTDTQYF
TRBV9	TRBD2	.	TRBJ2-1	TGTGCCAGCAGCGTAGAGTACGGGAGGTCCTACAATGAGCAGTTCTTC	CASSVEYGRSYNEQFF
TRBV28	TRBD2	once	TRBJ2-7	TGTGCCAGCGTTAGCGGGAGGCTCGACGAGCAGTACTTC	CASVSGRLDEQYF
TRBV4-2	.	once	TRBJ1-2	TGTGCCAGCAGCCAAGCGGAGGGAAACTATGGCTACACCTTC	CASSQAEGNYGYTF
TRBV6-5	.	.	TRBJ2-5	TGTGCCAGCAGTTCACCGACTAGTTTGGAGCAGTACTTC	CASSSPTSLEQYF
TRBV7-2	TRBD2	.	TRBJ2-5	TGTGCCAGCAGCTCCGGACTAGCGGGAGGGCCGTGGGCCCAGTACTTC	CASSSGLAGGPWAQYF
TRBV4-2	.	.	TRBJ2-7	TGTGCCAGCAGCCAAGAGAATTCGGGTGCCTACGAGCAGTACTTC	CASSQENSGAYEQYF
TRBV28	.	few	TRBJ2-3	TGTGCCAGCAGTTTATATATCCAGGGATCCACAGATACGCAGTATTTT	CASSLYIQGSTDTQYF
TRBV29-1	.	.	TRBJ2-3	TGCAGCGTTGGGGCGGAAAAGCGGCATAGCACAGATACGCAGTATTTT	CSVGAEKRHSTDTQYF
TRBV4-2	TRBD2	.	TRBJ2-7	TGTGCCAGCACGCGCCAAGGCGGGAGTCGGCACGAGCAGTACTTC	CASTRQGGSRHEQYF
TRBV6-1	.	.	TRBJ2-2	TGTGCCAGCAGTGTGGACAGACCGAACACCGGGGAGCTGTTTTTT	CASSVDRPNTGELFF
TRBV4-3	TRBD1	.	TRBJ1-4	TGCGCCAGCAGCCAAGATACACTGGACAGGAAACAAAAACTGTTTTTT	CASSQDTLDRKQKLFF
TRBV25-1	.	.	TRBJ2-6	TGTGCCAGCAGTGACCACTCTGGGGCCAACGTCCTGACTTTC	CASSDHSGANVLTF
TRBV27	TRBD1	.	TRBJ2-3	TGTGCCAGCAGTAGCCTTGGGACAGAACACACAGATACGCAGTATTTT	CASSSLGTEHTDTQYF
TRBV2	TRBD1	.	TRBJ1-5	TGTGCCAGCAGTACAGACAGGGCGCACCAGCCCCAGCATTTT	CASSTDRAHQPQHF
TRBV11-2	TRBD2	.	TRBJ2-7	TGTGCCAGCAGCTCCCGACTAGCGGGGGGCTACGAGCAGTACTTC	CASSSRLAGGYEQYF
TRBV6-1	.	once	TRBJ2-1	TGTGCCAGCAGTCTCCTGGGCTTTATCGACAATGAGCAGTTCTTC	CASSLLGFIDNEQFF
TRBV28	.	.	TRBJ1-5	TGTGCCAGCAGTTTATCCGGGTCCAATCAGCCCCAGCATTTT	CASSLSGSNQPQHF
TRBV10-3	.	.	TRBJ2-1	TGTGCCATCAGCGGGGTAAGCTCCTACAATGAGCAGTTCTTC	CAISGVSSYNEQFF
TRBV5-1	TRBD1	.	TRBJ2-5	TGCGCCAGCAGCCGACAGGGGGGCGAGACCCAGTACTTC	CASSRQGGETQYF
TRBV30	.	.	TRBJ1-6	TGTGCCTGGAGTAAGTGGGCCTCACTCTGGGATTCACCCCTCCACTTT	CAWSKWASLWDSPLHF
TRBV27	.	.	TRBJ2-2	TGTGCCAGCGGGCGGACAGCCGAAACCGGGGAGCTGTTTTTT	CASGRTAETGELFF
TRBV5-3	TRBD2	once	TRBJ2-1	TGTGCCAGAGGGTCAAGCGGGGGCTCCTACAATGAGCAGTTCTTC	CARGSSGGSYNEQFF
TRBV7-9	TRBD1	.	TRBJ1-1	TGTTCCAGCAGCTCCCAGACAGGGGGGCCACTTATCGCTTTCTTT	CSSSSQTGGPLIAFF
TRBV11-2	.	.	TRBJ2-7	TGTGCCAGCAGCACAGTCTCCTACGAGCAGTACTTC	CASSTVSYEQYF
TRBV28	TRBD2	.	TRBJ2-2	TGTGCCGTCCAGCCCAACGGGGGGGCGAACACCGGGGAGCTGTTTTTT	CAVQPNGGANTGELFF
TRBV19	TRBD1	.	TRBJ2-1	TGTGCCAGTAGACGGCAGGGGGTCGATGAGCAGTTCTTC	CASRRQGVDEQFF
TRBV7-9	.	.	TRBJ2-1	TGTGCCAGCGGATTCCCTCCTGCGGGTTACTACAATGAGCAGTTCTTC	CASGFPPAGYYNEQFF
TRBV5-5	.	.	TRBJ1-4	TGTGCCAGCAGCTTGGCCCAGGGTCGGGAAAAACTGTTTTTT	CASSLAQGREKLFF
TRBV6-5	.	.	TRBJ2-7	TGTGCCAGCATCTCAGGGGCCTACGAGCAGTACTTC	CASISGAYEQYF
TRBV7-9	.	.	TRBJ1-2	TGTGCCAGCAGCTCCCACCGGGACAAAAACTATGGCTACACCTTC	CASSSHRDKNYGYTF